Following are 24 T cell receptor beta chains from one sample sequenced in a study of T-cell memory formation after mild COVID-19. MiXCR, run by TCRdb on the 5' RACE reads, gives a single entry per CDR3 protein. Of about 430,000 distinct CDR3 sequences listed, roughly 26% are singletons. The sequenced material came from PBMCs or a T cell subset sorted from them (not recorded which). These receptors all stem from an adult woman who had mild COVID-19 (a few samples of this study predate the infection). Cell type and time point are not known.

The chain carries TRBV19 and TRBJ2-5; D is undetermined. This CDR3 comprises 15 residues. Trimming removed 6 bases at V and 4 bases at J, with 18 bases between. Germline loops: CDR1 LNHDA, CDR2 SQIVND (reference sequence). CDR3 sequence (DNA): TGTGCCAGTAGCCTAATGTCTGGGAATCGAGAGACCCAGTACTTC. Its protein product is CASSLMSGNRETQYF.

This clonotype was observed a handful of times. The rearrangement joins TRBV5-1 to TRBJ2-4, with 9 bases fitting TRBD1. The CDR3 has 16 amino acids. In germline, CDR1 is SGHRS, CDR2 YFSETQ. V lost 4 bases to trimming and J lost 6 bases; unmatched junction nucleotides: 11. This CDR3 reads CASSPSADRGINIQYF. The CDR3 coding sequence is TGCGCCAGCAGCCCATCAGCGGACAGGGGAATAAACATTCAGTACTTC. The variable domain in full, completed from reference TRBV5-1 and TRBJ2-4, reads KAGVTQTPRYLIKTRGQQVTLSCSPISGHRSVSWYQQTPGQGLQFLFEYFSETQRNKGNFPGRFSGRQFSNSRSEMNVSTLELGDSALYLCASSPSADRGINIQYFGAGTRLSVL.

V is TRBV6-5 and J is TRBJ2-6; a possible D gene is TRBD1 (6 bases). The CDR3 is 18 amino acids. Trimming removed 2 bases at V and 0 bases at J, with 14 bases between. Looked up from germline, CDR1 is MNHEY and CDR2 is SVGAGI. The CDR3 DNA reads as TGTGCCAGCAGTTACCTAATCGGACAGAACTCTGGGGCCAACGTCCTGACTTTC. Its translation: CASSYLIGQNSGANVLTF.

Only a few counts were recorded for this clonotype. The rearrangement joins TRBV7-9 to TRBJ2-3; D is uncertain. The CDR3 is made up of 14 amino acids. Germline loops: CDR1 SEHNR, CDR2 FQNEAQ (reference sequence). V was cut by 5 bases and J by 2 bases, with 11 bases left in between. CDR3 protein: CASSPVEFTDTQYF. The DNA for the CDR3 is TGTGCCAGCAGCCCAGTGGAGTTCACAGATACGCAGTATTTT.

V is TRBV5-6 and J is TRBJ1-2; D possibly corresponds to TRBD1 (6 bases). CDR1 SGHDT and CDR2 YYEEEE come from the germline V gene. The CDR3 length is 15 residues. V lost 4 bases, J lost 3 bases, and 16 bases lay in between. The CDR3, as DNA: TGTGCCAGCAGCCGAACAGGGCGGGGGGACTATGGCTACACCTTC. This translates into CASSRTGRGDYGYTF.

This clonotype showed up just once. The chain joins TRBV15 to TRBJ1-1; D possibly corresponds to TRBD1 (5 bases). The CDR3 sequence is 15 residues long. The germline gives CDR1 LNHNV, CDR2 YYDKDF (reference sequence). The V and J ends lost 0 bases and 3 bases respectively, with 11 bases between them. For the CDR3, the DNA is TGTGCCACCAGCAGAGATATAGGGGTGGACACTGAAGCTTTCTTT. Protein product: CATSRDIGVDTEAFF.

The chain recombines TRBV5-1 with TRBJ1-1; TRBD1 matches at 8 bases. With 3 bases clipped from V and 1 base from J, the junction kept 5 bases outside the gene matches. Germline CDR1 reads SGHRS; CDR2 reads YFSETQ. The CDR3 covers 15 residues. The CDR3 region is CASSSRGQANTEAFF. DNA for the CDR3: TGCGCCAGCAGCTCAAGGGGACAGGCGAACACTGAAGCTTTCTTT.

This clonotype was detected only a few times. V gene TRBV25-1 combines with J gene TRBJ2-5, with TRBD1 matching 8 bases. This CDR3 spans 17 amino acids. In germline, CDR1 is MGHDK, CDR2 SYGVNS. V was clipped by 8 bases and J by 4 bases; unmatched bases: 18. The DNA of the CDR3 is TGTGCCAGCGGGACCTTAAGGACAGGGAGTTTAGGAGAGACCCAGTACTTC. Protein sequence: CASGTLRTGSLGETQYF.

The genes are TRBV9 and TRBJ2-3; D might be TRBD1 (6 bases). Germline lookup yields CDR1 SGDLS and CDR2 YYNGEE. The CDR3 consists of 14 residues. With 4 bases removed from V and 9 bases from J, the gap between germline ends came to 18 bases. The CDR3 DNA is TGTGCCAGCAGCAGATACAGGGAAGGCCCAACGCAGTATTTT. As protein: CASSRYREGPTQYF.

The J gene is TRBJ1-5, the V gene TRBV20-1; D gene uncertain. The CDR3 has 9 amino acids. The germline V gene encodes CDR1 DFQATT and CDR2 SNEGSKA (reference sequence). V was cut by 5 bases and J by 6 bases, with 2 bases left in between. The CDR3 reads CSAGQPQHF. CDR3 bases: TGCAGTGCTGGTCAGCCCCAGCATTTT.

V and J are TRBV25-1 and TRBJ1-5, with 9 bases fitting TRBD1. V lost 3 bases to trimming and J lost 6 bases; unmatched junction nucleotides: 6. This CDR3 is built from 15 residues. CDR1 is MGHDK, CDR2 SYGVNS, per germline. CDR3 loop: CASSEGQGRGQPQHF. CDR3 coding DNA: TGTGCCAGCAGTGAGGGACAGGGACGGGGTCAGCCCCAGCATTTT.

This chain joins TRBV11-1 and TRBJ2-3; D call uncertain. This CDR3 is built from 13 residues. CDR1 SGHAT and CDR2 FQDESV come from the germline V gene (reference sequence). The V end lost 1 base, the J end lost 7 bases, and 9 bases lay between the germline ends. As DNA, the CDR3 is TGTGCCAGCAGCTTAGGTTCCGAAAATACGCAGTATTTT. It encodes CASSLGSENTQYF.

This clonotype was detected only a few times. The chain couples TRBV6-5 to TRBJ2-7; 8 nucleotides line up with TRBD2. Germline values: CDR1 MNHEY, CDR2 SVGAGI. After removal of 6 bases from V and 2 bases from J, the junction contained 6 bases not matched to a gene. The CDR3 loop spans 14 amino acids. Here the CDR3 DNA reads TGTGCCAGCAGACCTAGCGGGCGGACCTACGAGCAGTACTTC. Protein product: CASRPSGRTYEQYF.

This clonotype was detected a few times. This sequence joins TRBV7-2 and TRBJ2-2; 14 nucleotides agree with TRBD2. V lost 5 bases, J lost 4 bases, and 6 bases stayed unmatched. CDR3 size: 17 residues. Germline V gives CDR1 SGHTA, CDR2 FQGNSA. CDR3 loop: CASSRGLAGASTGELFF. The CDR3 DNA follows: TGTGCCAGCAGCCGGGGACTAGCGGGAGCGAGCACCGGGGAGCTGTTTTTT.

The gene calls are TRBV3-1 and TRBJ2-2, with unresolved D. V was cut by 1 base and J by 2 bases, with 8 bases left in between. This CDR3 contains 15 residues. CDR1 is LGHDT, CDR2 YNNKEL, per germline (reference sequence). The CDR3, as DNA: TGTGCCAGCAGCCAAGGCCTCCTTAACACCGGGGAGCTGTTTTTT. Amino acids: CASSQGLLNTGELFF. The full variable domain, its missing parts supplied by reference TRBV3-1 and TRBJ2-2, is DTAVSQTPKYLVTQMGNDKSIKCEQNLGHDTMYWYKQDSKKFLKIMFSYNNKELIINETVPNRFSPKSPDKAHLNLHINSLELGDSAVYFCASSQGLLNTGELFFGEGSRLTVL.

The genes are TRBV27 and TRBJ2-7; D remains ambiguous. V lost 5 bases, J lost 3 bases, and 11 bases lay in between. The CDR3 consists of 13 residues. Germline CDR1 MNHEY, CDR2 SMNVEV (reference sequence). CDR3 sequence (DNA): TGTGCCAGCAGTGGCACGGAAAACTACGAGCAGTACTTC. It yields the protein CASSGTENYEQYF.

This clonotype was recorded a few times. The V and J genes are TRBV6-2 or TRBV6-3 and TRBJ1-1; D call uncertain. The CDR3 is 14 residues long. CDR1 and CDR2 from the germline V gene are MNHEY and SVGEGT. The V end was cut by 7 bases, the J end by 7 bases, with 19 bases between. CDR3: CASTNLDGAFEAFF. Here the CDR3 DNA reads TGTGCCAGCACCAACCTTGACGGAGCGTTTGAAGCTTTCTTT.

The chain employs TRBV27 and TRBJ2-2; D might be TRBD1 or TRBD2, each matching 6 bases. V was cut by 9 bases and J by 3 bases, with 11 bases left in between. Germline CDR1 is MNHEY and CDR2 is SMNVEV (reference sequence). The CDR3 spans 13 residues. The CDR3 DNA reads TGTGCCAGAAGGGGGGTCTACACCGGGGAGCTGTTTTTT. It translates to CARRGVYTGELFF.

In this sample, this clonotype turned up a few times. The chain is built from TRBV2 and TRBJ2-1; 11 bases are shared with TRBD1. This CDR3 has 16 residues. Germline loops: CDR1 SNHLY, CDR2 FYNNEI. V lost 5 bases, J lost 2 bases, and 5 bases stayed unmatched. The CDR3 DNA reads TGTGCCAGCAGTTGGACAGGGGGCGGAACCTACAATGAGCAGTTCTTC. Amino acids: CASSWTGGGTYNEQFF.

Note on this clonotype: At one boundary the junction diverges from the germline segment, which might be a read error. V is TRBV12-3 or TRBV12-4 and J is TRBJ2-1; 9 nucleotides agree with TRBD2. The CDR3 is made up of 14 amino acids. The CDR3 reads CASSLAGKGNEQFF. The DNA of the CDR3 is TGTGCCAGCAGTCTAGCGGGAAAGGGCAATGAGCAGTTCTTC.

The CDR3 DNA reads TGTGCCAGCAGCCCCCGGACAGGACTCATGAACACTGAAGCTTTCTTT. The encoded protein is CASSPRTGLMNTEAFF. The genes are TRBV9 and TRBJ1-1, with TRBD1 matching over 7 bases. The CDR3 spans 16 residues. The ends lost 4 bases at V and 0 bases at J; junction bases unmatched: 9. Germline-derived CDR1 and CDR2 are SGDLS and YYNGEE.

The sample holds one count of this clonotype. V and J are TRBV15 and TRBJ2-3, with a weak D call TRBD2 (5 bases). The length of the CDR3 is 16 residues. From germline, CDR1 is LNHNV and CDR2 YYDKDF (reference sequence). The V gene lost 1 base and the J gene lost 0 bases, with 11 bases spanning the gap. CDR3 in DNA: TGTGCCACCAGCAGAGGAAGCCTAGCTAGCACAGATACGCAGTATTTT. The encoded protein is CATSRGSLASTDTQYF.

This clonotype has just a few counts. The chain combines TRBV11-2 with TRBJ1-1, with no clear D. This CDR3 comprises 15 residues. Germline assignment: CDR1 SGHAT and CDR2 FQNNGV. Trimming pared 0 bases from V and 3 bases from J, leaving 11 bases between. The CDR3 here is CASSLDLSAYTEAFF. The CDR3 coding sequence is TGTGCCAGCAGCTTAGACTTGTCTGCATACACTGAAGCTTTCTTT.

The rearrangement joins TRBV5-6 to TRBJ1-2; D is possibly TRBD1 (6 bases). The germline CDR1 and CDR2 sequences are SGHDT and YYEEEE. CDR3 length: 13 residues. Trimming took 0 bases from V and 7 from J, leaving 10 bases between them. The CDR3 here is CASSLDRDLGYTF. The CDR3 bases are TGTGCCAGCAGCTTGGACAGGGACCTTGGCTACACCTTC.